Sequencing of this TCR beta chain was carried out in a study of OX40 agonist ivuxolimab in advanced cancers. Some clones are missing from TCRdb's copy, which holds only in-frame ones; the method was immunoSEQ multiplex PCR. Among 75,000 to 100,000 clones listed, 90% to 95% were seen once. The CDR3 is 16 residues long. V lost 0 bases and J lost 0, with 10 bases in between. Germline V CDR1 and CDR2: MNHEY, SVGAGI. V is TRBV6-5 and J is TRBJ2-3, with D unclear. The sequence came from an adult with an advanced solid tumor such as melanoma, head and neck, liver or kidney cancer. The specimen comprised CD4+ or CD8+ T cells sorted from blood, sampled in a trial of the OX40 agonist ivuxolimab. The CDR3, as DNA: TGTGCCAGCAGTTACTCGTACGACCCTAGCACAGATACGCAGTATTTT. Translation gives CASSYSYDPSTDTQYF.